The 11 T cell receptor beta chains below were found in one sample sequenced in a study of CD8+ T cells in alopecia areata. It was cDNA, reverse transcribed from extracted RNA, that served as the sequencing template. Clones were sequenced by immunoSEQ multiplex PCR, and TCRdb holds only the in-frame ones, with some missing. The sample carries around 210,000 clones, over 60% recorded once. The treatment is: oral pan-JAK inhibitor, 5-10 mg twice daily. This specimen consisted of CD4+ T cells sorted from blood, obtained at week 4, from a patient treated with tofacitinib. The receptors shown here come from a human donor with alopecia areata.

The genes are TRBV9 and TRBJ2-1; TRBD1 aligns across 8 bases. The V gene end was trimmed by 3 bases and the J gene end by 2 bases; junction bases not matched to a gene: 1. The CDR3 covers 14 residues. Germline CDR1 SGDLS, CDR2 YYNGEE. The CDR3 here is CASSGTGTYNEQFF. The CDR3 DNA reads as TGTGCCAGCAGCGGGACAGGGACCTACAATGAGCAGTTCTTC.

In the case of this clone: The identical CDR3 is also encoded by other nucleotide sequences in the sample. This chain links TRBV7-2 with TRBJ2-3, with TRBD2 as a possible D gene (7 bases). Germline CDR1 is SGHTA and CDR2 is FQGNSA. Trimming took off 0 bases at V and 6 bases at J, with 10 bases between the two ends. The length of the CDR3 is 14 residues. The CDR3 region has the DNA TGTGCCAGCAGCTTAGCGGGGGGGCGCGATACGCAGTATTTT. Its protein is CASSLAGGRDTQYF. Full variable domain (rest looked up from reference TRBV7-2 and TRBJ2-3): GAGVSQSPSNKVTEKGKDVELRCDPISGHTALYWYRQSLGQGLEFLIYFQGNSAPDKSGLPSDRFSAERTGGSVSTLTIQRTQQEDSAVYLCASSLAGGRDTQYFGPGTRLTVL.

The chain carries TRBV30 and TRBJ1-2, with 9 bases identical to TRBD1. This CDR3 has 15 residues. Germline V lookup: CDR1 GTSNPN, CDR2 SVGIG (reference sequence). The V gene end was trimmed by 3 bases and the J gene end by 7 bases; junction bases not matched to a gene: 12. CDR3 coding DNA: TGTGCCTGGAGGGACCGGGACAGGGAGTGGAGTGGCTACACCTTC. It yields the protein CAWRDRDREWSGYTF.

The chain couples TRBV30 to TRBJ1-4; D is possibly TRBD1 (6 bases). Germline values: CDR1 GTSNPN, CDR2 SVGIG (reference sequence). The CDR3 has 14 residues. V gave up 2 bases and J gave up 7 bases, with 14 bases separating them. In DNA, the CDR3 is TGTGCCTGGAGTATACAGGGCGGCACTGAAAAACTGTTTTTT. Encoded protein: CAWSIQGGTEKLFF.

This clone was seen a handful of times. The V and J genes are TRBV5-6 and TRBJ1-2; 9 nucleotides match TRBD1. V lost 2 bases and J lost 4; bases outside the gene matches: 6. Germline V gene lookup returns CDR1 SGHDT and CDR2 YYEEEE. The CDR3 extends over 15 amino acids. The CDR3 coding sequence is TGTGCCAGCAGCTTCGGGGACAGGGCCAGCTATGGCTACACCTTC. Translating gives CASSFGDRASYGYTF.

The V and J genes are TRBV6-5 and TRBJ2-2; 8 positions match TRBD2. In germline, CDR1 is MNHEY, CDR2 SVGAGI. With 5 bases clipped from V and 2 bases from J, the junction kept 4 bases outside the gene matches. CDR3 length: 15 amino acids. CDR3 DNA sequence: TGTGCCAGCAGTCTAGCGGGTACAAACACCGGGGAGCTGTTTTTT. Translating gives CASSLAGTNTGELFF.

The chain carries TRBV29-1 and TRBJ1-3; maybe TRBD1 (5 bases). In germline, CDR1 is SQVTM, CDR2 ANQGSEA. Trimming pared 6 bases from V and 4 bases from J, leaving 10 bases between. This CDR3 is built from 12 residues. CDR3 sequence reads: CSVRVAGNTIYF. CDR3 nucleotide sequence: TGCAGCGTCAGGGTTGCCGGAAACACCATATATTTT.

The rearrangement joins TRBV4-3 to TRBJ1-2, with D possibly TRBD1 on 5 matching bases. The CDR3 spans 15 residues. Trimming removed 0 bases from V and 6 bases from J, with 14 bases in between. Germline assignment: CDR1 LGHNA and CDR2 YSLEER. Here the CDR3 reads CASSQDQWAGNGYTF. CDR3 coding DNA: TGCGCCAGCAGCCAAGATCAGTGGGCAGGGAATGGCTACACCTTC.

Only one count was recorded for this clone. The CDR3, as DNA: TGTGCCTGGATGTGGGGTACCCCGGGGCTCGACCTGTACTTC. As protein: CAWMWGTPGLDLYF. J is TRBJ2-5 and V is TRBV30, with D possibly called TRBD1 or TRBD2 (5 bases each). Germline CDR1 reads GTSNPN; CDR2 reads SVGIG (reference sequence). V dropped 4 bases and J dropped 13 bases, with 25 bases sitting between them. The CDR3 is 14 amino acids.

The rearrangement uses TRBV19 and TRBJ1-1; no definite D call. The ends were cut back, 3 bases at V and 0 bases at J, with 11 bases in the middle. Germline CDR1 reads LNHDA; CDR2 reads SQIVND (reference sequence). The CDR3 is 15 residues long. The CDR3 here is CASSMRGRLNTEAFF. As DNA, the CDR3 is TGTGCCAGTAGTATGAGAGGCAGACTGAACACTGAAGCTTTCTTT.

This clone was observed once. This chain uses TRBV7-9 with TRBJ2-3, with a possible D match to TRBD2 (5 bases). With 5 bases removed from V and 2 bases from J, the gap between germline ends came to 14 bases. The CDR3 spans 15 residues. The germline CDR1 and CDR2 sequences are SEHNR and FQNEAQ (reference sequence). The CDR3 nucleotides are TGTGCCAGCAGCCCCGGACTTGTTGCCACAGATACGCAGTATTTT. This gives the protein CASSPGLVATDTQYF.